These T cell receptor beta chains were read from a single sample in a study of regulatory T cells in long-lasting Graves disease. TCRdb ran MiXCR on the multiplex PCR reads and lists one entry per CDR3 protein. The sample includes some 280,000 distinct CDR3 sequences, 22% seen only once; the top ten take about 56%. This sample comprised peripheral blood mononuclear cells (PBMCs), obtained when the disease was refractory, from a patient treated with antithyroid drugs. Receptors were obtained from a female donor with Graves disease. Each CDR3 is given with its conserved first and last residue. The D gene is left open where the match is weak. A row's size may be missing; if present it is once, few, many or a size class.

V	D	size	J	CDR3	DNA
TRBV7-2	.	few	TRBJ1-5	CASSLVRVSNQPQHF	TGTGCCAGCAGCTTAGTGCGGGTGAGCAATCAGCCCCAGCATTTT
TRBV28	.	few	TRBJ1-3	CASSSPQDSGNTIYF	TGTGCCAGCAGTTCCCCACAGGACTCTGGAAACACCATATATTTT
TRBV6-2/TRBV6-3	TRBD1	few	TRBJ1-5	CASSYSQGGNQPQHF	TGTGCCAGCAGTTACTCCCAGGGGGGCAATCAGCCCCAGCATTTT
TRBV6-2/TRBV6-3	TRBD2	once	TRBJ2-7	CASSYSGQGLAGSSYEQYF	TGTGCCAGCAGTTACTCTGGTCAAGGACTAGCGGGATCCTCTTACGAGCAGTACTTC
TRBV6-1	.	many	TRBJ1-6	CASDRSRGNSPLHF	TGTGCCAGCGACAGAAGCAGAGGAAATTCACCCCTCCACTTT
TRBV28	.	many	TRBJ2-3	CASSSSGSTDTQYF	TGTGCCAGCAGTTCCAGCGGGAGCACAGATACGCAGTATTTT
TRBV11-2	TRBD1	many	TRBJ1-1	CASSLDIGTAEAFF	TGTGCCAGCAGCTTAGACATAGGGACAGCTGAAGCTTTCTTT
TRBV28	.	many	TRBJ1-4	CASTHEQGQGEKLFF	TGTGCCAGCACCCACGAACAGGGTCAAGGCGAAAAACTGTTTTTT
TRBV11-2	.	.	TRBJ2-1	CASSLRVLASSSYNEQFF	TGTGCCAGCAGCTTACGTGTCCTGGCGTCGTCCTCCTACAATGAGCAGTTCTTC
TRBV29-1	.	.	TRBJ2-7	CSVARTEDGEQYF	TGCAGCGTTGCGCGGACGGAGGACGGCGAGCAGTACTTC
TRBV3-1	.	.	TRBJ1-3	CASRRQGSSGNTIYF	TGTGCCAGCAGACGTCAGGGGAGCTCTGGAAACACCATATATTTT
TRBV3-1	.	few	TRBJ2-3	CASSQVSDTQYF	TGTGCCAGCAGCCAAGTATCAGATACGCAGTATTTT
TRBV6-1	.	few	TRBJ2-7	CASSATRVIYEQYF	TGTGCCAGCAGTGCCACCAGGGTAATCTACGAGCAGTACTTC
TRBV3-1	.	.	TRBJ2-5	CASSQNAEQQETQYF	TGTGCCAGCAGCCAAAATGCAGAGCAACAAGAGACCCAGTACTTC
TRBV28	TRBD1	many	TRBJ1-2	CAAREGAGHYGYTF	TGTGCCGCGAGGGAGGGGGCAGGTCACTATGGCTACACCTTC
TRBV20-1	.	few	TRBJ1-1	CSARSTLATEAFF	TGCAGTGCTAGATCGACATTGGCCACTGAAGCTTTCTTT
TRBV7-2	.	few	TRBJ2-7	CASSSIRSYEQYF	TGTGCCAGCAGCTCAATCCGCTCCTACGAGCAGTACTTC
TRBV7-2	.	.	TRBJ2-3	CASSLGVAYRDTDTQYF	TGTGCCAGCAGCTTAGGGGTGGCCTATCGAGACACAGATACGCAGTATTTT
TRBV11-2	TRBD1	.	TRBJ1-1	CASNYRGGYTEAFF	TGTGCCAGCAACTATCGAGGGGGCTACACTGAAGCTTTCTTT
TRBV10-3	TRBD1	many	TRBJ1-2	CAISETGGNYGYTF	TGTGCCATCAGTGAAACAGGGGGTAACTATGGCTACACCTTC
TRBV29-1	.	few	TRBJ1-2	CSVEGVEYGYTF	TGCAGCGTTGAAGGGGTAGAGTATGGCTACACCTTC
TRBV29-1	.	.	TRBJ1-4	CSVERNEKLFF	TGCAGCGTTGAACGCAATGAAAAACTGTTTTTT
TRBV13	TRBD2	.	TRBJ2-7	CASSSGLAGVLGSYEQYF	TGTGCCAGCAGTTCCGGACTAGCGGGAGTGTTGGGCTCCTACGAGCAGTACTTC
TRBV6-1	.	few	TRBJ2-4	CASSEGPKNIQYF	TGTGCCAGCAGTGAAGGACCAAAAAACATTCAGTACTTC
TRBV27	.	.	TRBJ1-4	CASGDPPGPTNEKLFF	TGTGCCAGCGGAGACCCCCCGGGTCCGACGAATGAAAAACTGTTTTTT
TRBV7-2	.	many	TRBJ2-5	CASSLAPTGHQETQYF	TGTGCCAGCAGCTTAGCGCCTACAGGCCATCAAGAGACCCAGTACTTC
TRBV30	TRBD1	.	TRBJ2-7	CAWNRDRGYEQYF	TGTGCCTGGAACCGGGACAGGGGCTACGAGCAGTACTTC
TRBV18	.	many	TRBJ2-5	CASSPAHQETQYF	TGTGCCAGCTCACCGGCCCATCAAGAGACCCAGTACTTC
TRBV10-2	TRBD1	few	TRBJ1-4	CASSDPGQARTNEKLFF	TGCGCCAGCAGTGACCCCGGACAGGCCCGGACTAATGAAAAACTGTTTTTT
TRBV6-1	.	many	TRBJ1-2	CASSKSRVNYGYTF	TGTGCCAGCAGTAAATCCAGGGTAAACTATGGCTACACCTTC
TRBV27	.	few	TRBJ2-5	CASSYIPPDQGGETQYF	TGTGCCAGCAGTTATATCCCACCGGATCAAGGAGGAGAGACCCAGTACTTC
TRBV11-3	TRBD1	few	TRBJ1-1	CASSFDRESEAFF	TGTGCCAGCAGCTTCGACAGGGAGTCCGAAGCTTTCTTT
TRBV5-1	TRBD2	many	TRBJ2-7	CASSLVLAGRYEQYF	TGCGCCAGCAGCTTGGTTCTAGCGGGACGGTACGAGCAGTACTTC
TRBV28	TRBD2	many	TRBJ2-5	CASSFSGREEKETQYF	TGTGCCAGCAGTTTCAGTGGGAGGGAGGAAAAAGAGACCCAGTACTTC
TRBV28	.	.	TRBJ2-2	CASSPGPGTGELFF	TGTGCCAGCAGTCCGGGACCCGGCACCGGGGAGCTGTTTTTT
TRBV18	TRBD1	few	TRBJ2-5	CASTTGTGGGETQYF	TGTGCCAGCACTACCGGGACAGGGGGCGGAGAGACCCAGTACTTC
TRBV28	.	.	TRBJ2-5	CASSPRDMGTQYF	TGTGCCAGCAGTCCCCGGGACATGGGGACCCAGTACTTC
TRBV28	TRBD1	many	TRBJ1-4	CASRTKETGGVKKLFF	TGTGCCAGCAGGACGAAAGAGACAGGGGGCGTGAAAAAACTGTTTTTT
TRBV7-9	TRBD1	few	TRBJ1-1	CASSAGQEGTEAFF	TGTGCCAGCAGCGCCGGACAGGAGGGCACTGAAGCTTTCTTT
TRBV12-3/TRBV12-4	.	.	TRBJ2-4	CASRYDAGLNIQYF	TGTGCCAGCAGATATGACGCGGGGCTAAACATTCAGTACTTC
TRBV5-6	.	many	TRBJ1-6	CASSLERAKNSPLHF	TGTGCCAGCAGCTTGGAACGGGCCAAGAATTCACCCCTCCACTTT
TRBV28	TRBD2	.	TRBJ2-7	CASIKGTSGRTYEQYF	TGTGCCAGCATTAAAGGGACTAGCGGGAGAACCTACGAGCAGTACTTC
TRBV28	.	many	TRBJ1-6	CASSLVLSSYNSPLHF	TGTGCCAGCAGTTTAGTCCTCAGCTCCTATAATTCACCCCTCCACTTT
TRBV7-2	TRBD2	many	TRBJ2-7	CASSLLADFAYEQYF	TGTGCCAGCAGCTTGCTAGCGGACTTTGCCTACGAGCAGTACTTC
TRBV6-1	TRBD2	.	TRBJ2-2	CASSAREGVPTNTGELFF	TGTGCCAGCAGTGCGCGGGAGGGAGTTCCCACGAACACCGGGGAGCTGTTTTTT
TRBV27	.	many	TRBJ2-5	CASSLGAGETQYF	TGTGCCAGCAGTTTAGGGGCAGGAGAGACCCAGTACTTC
TRBV20-1	.	many	TRBJ2-7	CSARQGGSYEQYF	TGCAGTGCTAGACAGGGAGGTTCCTACGAGCAGTACTTC
TRBV20-1	TRBD1	many	TRBJ1-6	CSARDRGLFSPLHF	TGCAGTGCTCGGGACAGGGGGCTTTTTTCACCCCTCCACTTT
TRBV11-2	.	.	TRBJ1-5	CASSRGGVGSNQPQHF	TGTGCCAGCAGCCGGGGGGGGGTAGGGAGCAATCAGCCCCAGCATTTT
TRBV20-1	.	many	TRBJ2-5	CSASPAGNQETQYF	TGCAGTGCTAGTCCGGCCGGGAACCAAGAGACCCAGTACTTC
TRBV27	.	.	TRBJ1-6	CASGLNPPDSSPLHF	TGTGCCAGCGGTTTAAACCCCCCCGACAGTTCACCCCTCCACTTT
TRBV28	TRBD1	few	TRBJ1-3	CASRLTGVGNTIYF	TGTGCCAGCAGACTCACAGGGGTCGGAAACACCATATATTTT
TRBV9	TRBD1	few	TRBJ2-7	CASSGYRGYEQYF	TGTGCCAGCAGCGGCTACAGGGGGTACGAGCAGTACTTC
TRBV9	TRBD2	.	TRBJ2-5	CASSASQAGGGETQYF	TGTGCCAGCAGCGCTTCGCAAGCGGGAGGAGGAGAGACCCAGTACTTC
TRBV7-9	.	.	TRBJ1-4	CASSVAGSNEKLFF	TGTGCCAGCAGCGTCGCGGGGTCTAATGAAAAACTGTTTTTT
TRBV4-3	.	once	TRBJ2-2	CASSQDIPSGAGELFF	TGCGCCAGCAGCCAAGATATACCGTCTGGCGCCGGGGAGCTGTTTTTT
TRBV29-1	.	.	TRBJ2-2	CSGRDREGGELFF	TGCAGCGGCCGAGACAGGGAGGGCGGGGAGCTGTTTTTT
TRBV6-1	.	many	TRBJ1-1	CASSESAGTAEAFF	TGTGCCAGCAGTGAATCGGCAGGGACGGCTGAAGCTTTCTTT
TRBV5-5	TRBD1	.	TRBJ2-7	CASSLLAGQGSYEQYF	TGTGCCAGCAGCTTGCTTGCGGGACAGGGGTCCTACGAGCAGTACTTC